This passage covers 9 T cell receptor beta chains from one sample sequenced in a study of neurological immune-mediated disorders. MiXCR, run by TCRdb on the 5' RACE reads, gives a single entry per CDR3 protein. The sample yields about 59,000 distinct CDR3 sequences, roughly 13% seen once. The sample taken for sequencing was PBMCs. The source of these receptors is a woman aged 60-75 years with HTLV-1-associated myelopathy (HAM/TSP).

This clonotype was seen repeatedly, ten times or more. The V call is TRBV29-1, the J call TRBJ1-1, with unresolved D. Trimming left V 0 bases short and J 6 bases short, with 5 bases between. Germline V lookup: CDR1 SQVTM, CDR2 ANQGSEA. The CDR3 contains 11 residues. CDR3 protein: CSVEDPAEAFF. CDR3 nucleotide sequence: TGCAGCGTTGAAGATCCTGCTGAAGCTTTCTTT.

This clonotype was counted a few times. The CDR3 region has the DNA TGTGCCAGCAGCTTAGTGGGTTCCCTGCAGTACTTC. Protein product: CASSLVGSLQYF. The V call is TRBV7-9, the J call TRBJ2-7; D remains ambiguous. This CDR3 has 12 amino acids. The ends were cut back, 1 base at V and 9 bases at J, with 10 bases in the middle. The germline V gene encodes CDR1 SEHNR and CDR2 FQNEAQ (reference sequence).

This clonotype was seen at least ten times. V usage is TRBV28 and J usage is TRBJ2-5, with 12 positions matching TRBD2. The CDR3 extends over 14 amino acids. V lost 5 bases and J lost 4; bases outside the gene matches: 2. Germline V lookup: CDR1 MDHEN, CDR2 SYDVKM. CDR3 DNA sequence: TGTGCCAGCAGTCTAGCGGGAGGGATAGAGACCCAGTACTTC. Protein product: CASSLAGGIETQYF.

About this clonotype: A much larger clone differs by one base, so this may be a read error. V is TRBV29-1 and J is TRBJ2-5; D remains unclear. V was trimmed by 3 bases and J by 2 bases, leaving 10 bases between them. The CDR3 contains 13 residues. Germline values: CDR1 SQVTM, CDR2 ANQGSEA. The CDR3: CSVEGSIQETQYF. CDR3 DNA sequence: TGCAGCGTTGAGGGTAGCATTCAAGAGACCCAGTACTTC.

This clonotype was detected ten times or more. The gene calls are TRBV3-1 and TRBJ2-3, with D maybe TRBD2 (6 bases). CDR3 length equals 15 residues. The germline V gene has CDR1 LGHDT and CDR2 YNNKEL (reference sequence). V was cut by 5 bases and J by 3 bases, with 15 bases left in between. As DNA, the CDR3 is TGTGCCAGCAGCTGGGCGGGGAGCAAGACAGATACGCAGTATTTT. It translates to CASSWAGSKTDTQYF.

This clonotype has a count of ten or more. The rearrangement links TRBV7-2 to TRBJ2-1; TRBD2 agrees at 11 bases. CDR3 length: 15 residues. V lost 1 base to trimming and J lost 10 bases; unmatched junction nucleotides: 6. Germline V lookup: CDR1 SGHTA, CDR2 FQGNSA. The CDR3 loop reads CASSLEASGRREQFF. The DNA of the CDR3 is TGTGCCAGCAGCTTAGAGGCTAGCGGGAGGAGGGAGCAGTTCTTC. The complete variable domain, with remaining parts taken from reference TRBV7-2 and TRBJ2-1, reads GAGVSQSPSNKVTEKGKDVELRCDPISGHTALYWYRQSLGQGLEFLIYFQGNSAPDKSGLPSDRFSAERTGGSVSTLTIQRTQQEDSAVYLCASSLEASGRREQFFGPGTRLTVL.

V and J are TRBV3-1 and TRBJ1-6, with D uncertain. The germline V and J ends were trimmed by 2 bases and 8 bases, with 10 bases remaining between them. The germline CDR1 and CDR2 sequences are LGHDT and YNNKEL (reference sequence). The length of the CDR3 is 14 residues. The CDR3 nucleotides read TGTGCCAGCAGCCAACATGGGGAGCATTCACCCCTCCACTTT. It specifies CASSQHGEHSPLHF. The variable domain in full, with the rest retrieved from reference TRBV3-1 and TRBJ1-6, is DTAVSQTPKYLVTQMGNDKSIKCEQNLGHDTMYWYKQDSKKFLKIMFSYNNKELIINETVPNRFSPKSPDKAHLNLHINSLELGDSAVYFCASSQHGEHSPLHFGNGTRLTVT.

This clonotype was detected many times. The chain is built from TRBV6-2 or TRBV6-3 and TRBJ1-6, with D maybe TRBD1 (5 bases). Trimming left V 7 bases short and J 3 bases short, with 13 bases between. The CDR3 has 15 residues. Germline CDR1 is MNHEY and CDR2 is SVGEGT. This CDR3 is CASTGDSFYNSPLHF. The CDR3 DNA sequence: TGTGCCAGCACGGGGGATAGCTTCTATAATTCACCCCTCCACTTT.

This clonotype appeared many times. The chain uses TRBV20-1 and TRBJ2-1; 8 bases line up with TRBD2. This CDR3 spans 14 amino acids. J was trimmed by 8 bases and V by 3 bases; bases with no gene match: 9. Germline CDR1 and CDR2: DFQATT and SNEGSKA (reference sequence). The CDR3: CSASSGTSLDEQFF. CDR3 nucleotides: TGCAGTGCTAGCTCCGGGACTAGTTTGGATGAGCAGTTCTTC.